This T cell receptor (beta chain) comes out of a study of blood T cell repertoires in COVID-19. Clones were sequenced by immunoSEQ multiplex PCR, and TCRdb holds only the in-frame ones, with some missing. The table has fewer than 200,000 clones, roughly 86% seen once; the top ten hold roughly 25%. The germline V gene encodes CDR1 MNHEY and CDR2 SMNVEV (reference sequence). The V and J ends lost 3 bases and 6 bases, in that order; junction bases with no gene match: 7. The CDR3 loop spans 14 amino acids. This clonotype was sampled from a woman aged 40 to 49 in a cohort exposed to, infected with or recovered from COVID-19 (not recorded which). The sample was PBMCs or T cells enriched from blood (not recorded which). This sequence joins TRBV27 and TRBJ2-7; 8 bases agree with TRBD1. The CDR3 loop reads CASSFTAGGTEQYF. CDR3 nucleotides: TGTGCCAGCAGTTTTACGGCAGGGGGCACCGAGCAGTACTTC.